Presented here are 13 T cell receptor beta chains from one specimen sequenced in a study of OX40 agonist ivuxolimab in advanced cancers. Clones were read by immunoSEQ multiplex PCR, and TCRdb kept only the in-frame ones, dropping some. The repertoire holds about 90,000 clones, with 85% to 90% as singletons. This specimen was CD4+ or CD8+ T cells sorted from blood, taken in a trial of the OX40 agonist ivuxolimab. The receptors originated from an adult with an advanced solid tumor such as melanoma, head and neck, liver or kidney cancer.

The genes are TRBV9 and TRBJ1-1; 9 positions match TRBD1. The CDR3 sequence is 16 residues long. V shed 2 bases, J shed 0 bases, and the junction held 5 bases outside the gene matches. Germline V gene data show CDR1 as SGDLS and CDR2 as YYNGEE. CDR3 bases: TGTGCCAGCAGCGTCGGGACAGGGCTCATGAACACTGAAGCTTTCTTT. It encodes CASSVGTGLMNTEAFF.

The chain recombines TRBV11-2 with TRBJ1-1; D not resolved. The germline CDR1 and CDR2 sequences are SGHAT and FQNNGV. There are 13 residues in the CDR3. V dropped 4 bases and J dropped 6 bases, with 12 bases sitting between them. The CDR3: CASSSIQRAEAFF. The CDR3 DNA is TGTGCCAGCAGCTCTATACAGAGAGCTGAAGCTTTCTTT.

The chain uses TRBV19 and TRBJ1-1; TRBD1 matches at 8 bases. Trimming cost V 7 bases and J 5 bases; bases outside gene matches: 12. This CDR3 has 15 residues. Germline V gene data show CDR1 as LNHDA and CDR2 as SQIVND (reference sequence). CDR3 amino acids: CASKSADRGWTEAFF. The CDR3 DNA follows: TGTGCCAGTAAGTCGGCCGACAGGGGATGGACTGAAGCTTTCTTT.

V is TRBV5-1 and J is TRBJ2-3; no reliable D call. The CDR3 loop spans 12 amino acids. Trimming removed 4 bases at V and 6 bases at J, with 9 bases between. CDR1 is SGHRS and CDR2 is YFSETQ in the germline V gene. The CDR3 DNA follows: TGCGCCAGCAGCCCACCCGGGGATACGCAGTATTTT. Its protein product is CASSPPGDTQYF.

The sample holds a few counts of this clone. This rearrangement joins TRBV7-8 to TRBJ1-1, with D perhaps matching TRBD1 (6 bases). CDR1 and CDR2 from the germline V gene are SGHVS and FQNEAQ. This CDR3 is 15 amino acids long. V lost 1 base, J lost 5 bases, and 14 bases lay in between. CDR3 region: CASSLVWGARTEAFF. CDR3 coding DNA: TGTGCCAGCAGCTTAGTTTGGGGGGCGCGGACTGAAGCTTTCTTT.

For the CDR3, the DNA is TGCAGTGCTAGAGATAGAAACGAGCAGTTCTTC. This encodes CSARDRNEQFF. The chain combines TRBV20-1 with TRBJ2-1; D unclear. V lost 0 bases and J 10 bases, leaving 7 bases between the germline ends. This CDR3 has 11 residues. Germline V CDR1 and CDR2: DFQATT, SNEGSKA (reference sequence).

CDR3 in amino acids: CASSQDRQVGGSGANVLTF. The CDR3 DNA reads TGCGCCAGCAGCCAAGATCGGCAGGTTGGAGGCTCTGGGGCCAACGTCCTGACTTTC. The rearrangement uses TRBV4-1 and TRBJ2-6; TRBD2 might be the D (5 bases). V lost 0 bases and J 0 bases, leaving 15 bases between the germline ends. The CDR3 has 19 amino acids. Germline CDR1 MGHRA, CDR2 YSYEKL.

The chain uses TRBV27 and TRBJ1-2; D is ambiguous. Germline V gene lookup returns CDR1 MNHEY and CDR2 SMNVEV (reference sequence). Trimming took 3 bases from V and 4 from J, leaving 12 bases between them. The CDR3 runs 14 residues. CDR3 sequence: CASSLKYTVYGYTF. CDR3 DNA: TGTGCCAGCAGTTTGAAGTACACAGTCTATGGCTACACCTTC.

The chain couples TRBV29-1 to TRBJ2-1, with D tentatively TRBD1 (5 bases). Deletions cut 5 bases from V and 9 bases from J, with 14 bases between. Germline CDR1 reads SQVTM; CDR2 reads ANQGSEA. The CDR3 is made up of 12 amino acids. CDR3 nucleotides: TGCAGCGTTTTCAGGGTAGCAGGTGAGCAGTTCTTC. It yields the protein CSVFRVAGEQFF.

V and J are TRBV12-5 and TRBJ2-1; TRBD1 matches at 7 bases. CDR1 LGHNT and CDR2 FRNRAP come from the germline V gene. V dropped 5 bases and J dropped 6; count of bases not matched to a gene: 7. CDR3 size: 14 residues. The CDR3 coding sequence is TGTGCTAGTGGTCCCGGCTCAGGGGGCAATGAGCAGTTCTTC. It translates to CASGPGSGGNEQFF.

The V and J genes are TRBV2 and TRBJ2-2, with D possibly being TRBD2 (6 bases). The CDR3 is 14 residues long. Germline values: CDR1 SNHLY, CDR2 FYNNEI. V lost 6 bases, J lost 1 base, and 9 bases lay in between. This CDR3 reads CASREGRNTGELFF. CDR3 bases: TGTGCCAGCAGGGAGGGCCGGAACACCGGGGAGCTGTTTTTT.

The chain employs TRBV18 and TRBJ1-2; TRBD1 agrees at 9 bases. Germline trimming cut 6 bases from V and 7 bases from J; bases unmatched to any gene: 9. The CDR3 covers 14 residues. Germline values: CDR1 KGHSH, CDR2 LQKENI. The CDR3 here is CASSPGTGQAGYTF. The CDR3 nucleotides are TGTGCCAGCTCGCCCGGGACAGGGCAGGCTGGCTACACCTTC.

The V gene is TRBV28, the J gene TRBJ1-4; 9 bases agree with TRBD1. The J segment lost 6 bases and the V segment lost 6 bases, leaving 11 bases of the junction unmatched. Germline V gene sequence: CDR1 MDHEN, CDR2 SYDVKM. The CDR3 contains 16 residues. CDR3 region: CASSLRMGQGDEKLFF. Here the CDR3 DNA reads TGTGCCAGCAGCCTCAGAATGGGACAGGGAGATGAAAAACTGTTTTTT.